This T cell receptor (beta chain) was sequenced for a study of OX40 agonist ivuxolimab in advanced cancers. Study overall: Three patients had partial responses: one hepatocellular carcinoma, two cutaneous melanoma. Points from the study as a whole: Part of the nonresponder group also had normalized T-cell clonal expansion that was low.

To note about this clone: Its target is not known.

CDR3 length equals 15 residues. Germline CDR1 SNHLY, CDR2 FYNNEI. The V gene end was trimmed by 6 bases and the J gene end by 2 bases; junction bases not matched to a gene: 9. The assay was immunoSEQ multiplex PCR, and TCRdb's table has in-frame clones only and misses some. The sample lists 30,000 to 45,000 clones, about 80% occurring once. The source is an adult with an advanced solid tumor such as melanoma, head and neck, liver or kidney cancer. The input for sequencing was CD4+ or CD8+ T cells sorted from blood, taken in a trial of the OX40 agonist ivuxolimab. This chain joins TRBV2 and TRBJ2-5, with TRBD2 matching over 7 bases. CDR3 in DNA: TGTGCCAGCAGCGCGCAGCGGGGAGGTCAAGAGACCCAGTACTTC. Translating gives CASSAQRGGQETQYF. Supplemented by reference TRBV2 and TRBJ2-5, the full variable domain reads EPEVTQTPSHQVTQMGQEVILRCVPISNHLYFYWYRQILGQKVEFLVSFYNNEISEKSEIFDDQFSVERPDGSNFTLKIRSTKLEDSAMYFCASSAQRGGQETQYFGPGTRLLVL.